This T cell receptor (beta chain) appears in the sequencing data of a study of regulatory T cells in long-lasting Graves disease. Study-wide results and limits: Thyroid tissue was not sampled; only peripheral blood was. The study found lower TCR diversity in persistent Graves' patients than in newly diagnosed ones. Accuracy was perhaps lowered by the small sample size.

Note on this clonotype: Its specificity is not known.

TCR beta libraries were built with iRepertoire HTBI primers and Arm-PCR of CDR3 regions. Each CDR3 protein gets one entry after TCRdb re-called the multiplex PCR reads with MiXCR. The data hold some 450,000 distinct CDR3 sequences, with around 22% observed a single time. Time point denoted: persistent/refractory GD, antithyroid drugs over 5 years with positive TRAb. Isolated PBMC RNA provided the starting material for the TCR library. Doctors identified Graves' disease using the American Thyroid Association guidelines. The CDR3 sequence is 17 residues long. V was clipped by 1 base and J by 1 base, with 17 bases between them. The germline gives CDR1 DFQATT, CDR2 SNEGSKA (reference sequence).

This clonotype was obtained from a female donor with Graves disease. The material sequenced was peripheral blood mononuclear cells (PBMCs), taken when the disease was refractory, from a patient treated with antithyroid drugs. The rearrangement links TRBV20-1 to TRBJ2-1; D is undetermined. The CDR3 region has the DNA TGCAGTGCTAGAGTTCCTATCGGCGGTAGTTCCTACAATGAGCAGTTCTTC. This encodes CSARVPIGGSSYNEQFF.